This TCR beta chain comes out of a study of OX40 agonist ivuxolimab in advanced cancers. Study findings and constraints: With doses of 0.1-3.0 mg/kg, partial responders showed among the lowest clonal expansion.

Using immunoSEQ multiplex PCR, the repertoire was profiled, and TCRdb retains in-frame clones only, with some absent. This table has 85,000 to 100,000 clones, about 90% appearing once. CDR1 and CDR2 from the germline V gene are SGHNT and YENEEA. Trimming shortened V by 3 bases and J by 0 bases, and 8 bases separated the two germline ends. This CDR3 region has 14 residues. Comments on this clone: Its target is unknown.

The starting material was CD4+ or CD8+ T cells sorted from blood, obtained in a trial of the OX40 agonist ivuxolimab. This sequence originates from an adult with an advanced solid tumor such as melanoma, head and neck, liver or kidney cancer. J is TRBJ1-1 and V is TRBV11-3; D is perhaps TRBD1 (5 bases). CDR3 nucleotides: TGTGCCAGCAGCTTCGGACATATGAACACTGAAGCTTTCTTT. Its translation: CASSFGHMNTEAFF.